A single sample gave rise to the 32 T cell receptor beta chains below, sequenced in a study of post-analysis software for immune sequencing data. General study results and limits: There were about five TRBV segments more frequent in patients than controls, and TRBV5-6, TRBV5-1 and TRBV20-1 were among them.

Unique molecular identifiers featured in each of the TCR beta cDNA libraries. TCRdb re-called the PCR reads with MiXCR, one entry per CDR3 protein. This table holds roughly 400,000 distinct CDR3 sequences, about 40% found once. These receptors lack a known antigen. The sequencing input was blood. The receptors here all came from a girl aged 2 to 9 with multiple sclerosis.

This chain links TRBV5-6 with TRBJ2-5; D ambiguous. The DNA end is more similar to TRBJ2-7, so the J call may be wrong. This CDR3 is 13 amino acids long. Germline V gene data show CDR1 as SGHDT and CDR2 as YYEEEE. DNA of the CDR3: TGTGCCAGCAGCTGGGGTGAAGGGCTCGAGCAGTACTTC. It yields the protein CASSWGEGLEQYF.

The J gene is TRBJ2-3, the V gene TRBV6-5, with TRBD1 matching over 10 bases. The trim removed 4 bases at V and 0 bases at J, leaving 10 bases unmatched. CDR1 and CDR2 from the germline V gene are MNHEY and SVGAGI. The CDR3 extends over 18 amino acids. In DNA, the CDR3 is TGTGCCAGCAGTTCCCGGGACAGGGGTATCCCTAGCACAGATACGCAGTATTTT. The encoded protein is CASSSRDRGIPSTDTQYF.

This rearrangement joins TRBV6-6 to TRBJ2-3; a weak D match, TRBD2 (6 bases). CDR1 and CDR2 from the germline V gene are MNHNY and SVGAGI (reference sequence). The CDR3 length is 14 residues. V dropped 7 bases and J dropped 2 bases, with 13 bases sitting between them. Written as DNA, the CDR3 is TGTGCCAGCAAATCGCGGGAAACCACAGATACGCAGTATTTT. It is translated as CASKSRETTDTQYF.

This clonotype came up a few times. The chain has TRBV29-1 and TRBJ2-2; no reliable D call. This CDR3 comprises 13 residues. Trimming cost V 6 bases and J 1 base, with 9 bases left between them. Looked up from germline, CDR1 is SQVTM and CDR2 is ANQGSEA. CDR3 amino acids: CSVWAQNTGELFF. DNA of the CDR3: TGCAGCGTATGGGCCCAGAACACCGGGGAGCTGTTTTTT.

The chain recombines TRBV28 with TRBJ2-1; 11 nucleotides line up with TRBD2. Germline V gene sequence: CDR1 MDHEN, CDR2 SYDVKM. V dropped 8 bases and J dropped 7; count of bases not matched to a gene: 7. The CDR3 sequence is 14 residues long. The CDR3 DNA sequence: TGTGCCAGCTGGAGTGGGACTAGCGGTAATGAGCAGTTCTTC. This encodes CASWSGTSGNEQFF.

With regard to this clonotype: Possible read error: a much larger clone is one base away. The gene calls are TRBV7-2 and TRBJ2-7, with D unclear. CDR1 and CDR2 (germline): SGHTA, FQGNSA. This CDR3 is 14 amino acids long. The CDR3 region has the DNA TGTGCCAGCAGCTTAGTCGCGGAAATCTACGGGCAGTACTTC. This sequence encodes CASSLVAEIYGQYF.

The V call is TRBV6-2 or TRBV6-3, the J call TRBJ1-1; D not certain. Trimming stripped 0 bases from V and 5 bases from J, with 13 bases between. The CDR3 runs to 15 residues. CDR1 is MNHEY and CDR2 is SVGEGT in the germline V gene. This CDR3 reads CASSYSNGWLTEAFF. In nucleotides, the CDR3 is TGTGCCAGCAGTTACTCGAATGGGTGGTTAACTGAAGCTTTCTTT.

The genes are TRBV7-9 and TRBJ2-1, with D possibly matching TRBD2 (6 bases). The V and J ends lost 4 bases and 1 base respectively, with 8 bases between them. Germline lookup yields CDR1 SEHNR and CDR2 FQNEAQ (reference sequence). This CDR3 has 14 residues. The CDR3 DNA reads TGTGCCAGCAGCTGGGGACTTTCCTACAATGAGCAGTTCTTC. Protein sequence: CASSWGLSYNEQFF.

The V gene is TRBV7-8, the J gene TRBJ2-3; no definite D call. The germline V gene has CDR1 SGHVS and CDR2 FQNEAQ. Trimming removed 3 bases at V and 4 bases at J, with 5 bases between. The CDR3 totals 12 residues. The CDR3 coding sequence is TGTGCCAGCAGCTTTCGCGCAGATACGCAGTATTTT. Translating it yields CASSFRADTQYF. The variable domain in full, completed from reference TRBV7-8 and TRBJ2-3, reads GAGVSQSPRYKVAKRGQDVALRCDPISGHVSLFWYQQALGQGPEFLTYFQNEAQLDKSGLPSDRFFAERPEGSVSTLKIQRTQQEDSAVYLCASSFRADTQYFGPGTRLTVL.

V and J are TRBV5-1 and TRBJ2-3; TRBD1 is a possible D gene (5 bases). Germline V CDR1 and CDR2: SGHRS, YFSETQ. Trimming pared 3 bases from V and 5 bases from J, leaving 7 bases between. The CDR3 length is 12 residues. The DNA for the CDR3 is TGCGCCAGCAGCTGGGGCGGAGATACGCAGTATTTT. The encoded protein is CASSWGGDTQYF.

This chain connects TRBV7-9 to TRBJ2-7, with D possibly matching TRBD2 (6 bases). V was trimmed by 3 bases and J by 5 bases, leaving 14 bases between them. The CDR3 extends over 14 amino acids. Per the germline V gene, CDR1 is SEHNR and CDR2 is FQNEAQ (reference sequence). This chain's CDR3 is CASSFSGLRHEQYF. CDR3 bases: TGTGCCAGCAGCTTTAGCGGTTTGCGCCACGAGCAGTACTTC.

The table lists this clonotype with a few counts. This chain uses TRBV20-1 with TRBJ2-7; the D gene is possibly TRBD1 (5 bases). CDR1 and CDR2 (germline): DFQATT, SNEGSKA (reference sequence). V gave up 6 bases and J gave up 0 bases, with 15 bases separating them. The CDR3 loop spans 14 amino acids. CDR3 in DNA: TGCAGTGCCATGGACACATACATCTCCTACGAGCAGTACTTC. It is translated as CSAMDTYISYEQYF.

This chain connects TRBV28 to TRBJ2-3; D is perhaps TRBD2 (6 bases). Germline V lookup: CDR1 MDHEN, CDR2 SYDVKM. This CDR3 spans 15 amino acids. Between the trimmed V and J ends, which lost 3 bases and 6 bases, there was a span of 16 bases. Here the CDR3 reads CASSFIGSRDDTQYF. CDR3 nucleotide sequence: TGTGCCAGCAGTTTTATAGGATCGCGGGACGATACGCAGTATTTT.

Details on this clonotype: Mismatch with germline at one junction end may stem from a read error. The chain combines TRBV30 with TRBJ2-7; TRBD1 aligns across 8 bases. The CDR3 is 12 amino acids. CDR1 is GTSNPN, CDR2 SVGIG, per germline (reference sequence). CDR3 protein: CAWTQGAYQQYF. The CDR3 DNA follows: TGTGCCTGGACGCAGGGGGCCTACCAGCAGTACTTC. Together with reference TRBV30 and TRBJ2-7, the CDR3 gives the full variable domain: SQTIHQWPATLVQPVGSPLSLECTVEGTSNPNLYWYRQAAGRGLQLLFYSVGIGQISSEVPQNLSASRPQDRQFILSSKKLLLSDSGFYLCAWTQGAYQQYFGPGTRLTVT.

The chain couples TRBV5-1 to TRBJ2-1, with 11 bases that match TRBD2. The CDR3 has 16 residues. The V segment lost 4 bases and the J segment 4 bases; nucleotides outside the gene matches: 7. The germline CDR1 and CDR2 sequences are SGHRS and YFSETQ. CDR3 sequence (DNA): TGCGCCAGCAGCCCAGACACTAGCGGGGGATACAATGAGCAGTTCTTC. It encodes CASSPDTSGGYNEQFF.

This clonotype appeared many times. The gene calls are TRBV7-3 and TRBJ2-1; the match to TRBD2 covers 8 bases. The CDR3 runs to 15 residues. Losses at the gene ends were 3 bases for V and 8 bases for J; bases not matched to a gene: 9. In germline, CDR1 is SGHTA, CDR2 FQGTGA. The CDR3 protein is CASSLSSGSRDEQFF. In nucleotides, the CDR3 is TGTGCCAGCAGCTTGTCCAGCGGGAGTCGGGATGAGCAGTTCTTC. Full variable domain (outside the CDR3, taken from reference TRBV7-3 and TRBJ2-1): GAGVSQTPSNKVTEKGKYVELRCDPISGHTALYWYRQSLGQGPEFLIYFQGTGAADDSGLPNDRFFAVRPEGSVSTLKIQRTERGDSAVYLCASSLSSGSRDEQFFGPGTRLTVL.

This clonotype appeared a single time. This chain links TRBV5-1 with TRBJ1-1; tentatively, D is TRBD1 (5 bases). The V gene's germline CDR1 is SGHRS and CDR2 YFSETQ. This CDR3 region has 14 residues. V was clipped by 4 bases and J by 1 base, with 11 bases between them. This CDR3 is CASSTGTPNTEAFF. CDR3 in DNA: TGCGCCAGCAGCACCGGGACCCCGAACACTGAAGCTTTCTTT.

The rearrangement joins TRBV7-9 to TRBJ1-2; D remains ambiguous. The CDR3 runs 14 residues. Trimming took 6 bases from V and 6 from J, leaving 17 bases between them. The germline gives CDR1 SEHNR, CDR2 FQNEAQ (reference sequence). The CDR3 DNA is TGTGCCAGCAGTAAGGACGGCCAGAGCCATGGCTACACCTTC. It is translated as CASSKDGQSHGYTF. The variable domain in full, completed from reference TRBV7-9 and TRBJ1-2, reads DTGVSQNPRHKITKRGQNVTFRCDPISEHNRLYWYRQTLGQGPEFLTYFQNEAQLEKSRLLSDRFSAERPKGSFSTLEIQRTEQGDSAMYLCASSKDGQSHGYTFGSGTRLTVV.

The genes are TRBV21-1 and TRBJ1-1; the listed D gene, TRBD1, was not tested against the DNA. TRBV21-1 has pseudogene status. CDR3 length: 11 amino acids. In nucleotides, the CDR3 is TGTGCCAGCAGCCCAGGGTCAGCAGCTTTCTTT. This codes for CASSPGSAAFF.

The chain recombines TRBV5-1 with TRBJ2-7, with 7 bases identical to TRBD1. The CDR3 runs 15 residues. Germline V CDR1 and CDR2: SGHRS, YFSETQ. Germline trimming cut 0 bases from V and 3 bases from J; bases unmatched to any gene: 6. The CDR3, as DNA: TGCGCCAGCAGCTTGGCCCCGGACAGGATCTACGAGCAGTACTTC. Translated: CASSLAPDRIYEQYF.

This clonotype has just a few counts. The rearrangement links TRBV9 to TRBJ2-1; D is unclear. The CDR3 totals 12 residues. With 0 bases removed from V and 2 bases from J, the gap between germline ends came to 0 bases. Germline V gene sequence: CDR1 SGDLS, CDR2 YYNGEE. DNA of the CDR3: TGTGCCAGCAGCGTAGCCTACAATGAGCAGTTCTTC. Its translation is CASSVAYNEQFF.

This clonotype was seen only a few times. This rearrangement joins TRBV29-1 to TRBJ2-7; D possibly matches TRBD1 or TRBD2 (5 bases each). The germline gives CDR1 SQVTM, CDR2 ANQGSEA. The CDR3 is 15 amino acids. V was clipped by 6 bases and J by 0 bases, with 18 bases between them. The CDR3 here is CSVSTRAGTSYEQYF. Written as DNA, the CDR3 is TGCAGCGTCTCGACCCGGGCAGGGACCTCCTACGAGCAGTACTTC.

J is TRBJ1-4 and V is TRBV12-3 or TRBV12-4; no definite D call. This CDR3 has 13 amino acids. V shed 5 bases and J shed 7 bases, with 11 bases lying between them. This CDR3 reads CASSEDSGEKLFF. The DNA of the CDR3 is TGTGCCAGCAGTGAAGATAGTGGTGAAAAACTGTTTTTT.

The chain links TRBV5-1 to TRBJ2-5; 7 bases fit TRBD1. The DNA end lines up better with TRBJ2-7; the J call may be wrong. The germline V gene has CDR1 SGHRS and CDR2 YFSETQ. CDR3 length: 15 amino acids. The CDR3 reads CASSKDRSSSYEQYF. In DNA form, the CDR3 reads TGCGCCAGCAGCAAGGACAGGTCAAGCTCCTACGAGCAGTACTTC.

The J gene is TRBJ1-5, the V gene TRBV10-1; D is uncertain. There are 13 residues in the CDR3. Trimming took off 7 bases at V and 9 bases at J, with 16 bases between the two ends. Per the germline V gene, CDR1 is WNHNN and CDR2 is SYGVQD (reference sequence). The CDR3: CASNPMVLGPQHF. CDR3 DNA sequence: TGCGCCAGCAACCCTATGGTTTTAGGGCCCCAGCATTTT.

This sequence joins TRBV18 and TRBJ2-4; 11 bases agree with TRBD1. Judging by the DNA end, TRBJ2-7 fits better; the J call may be wrong. The CDR3 has 15 residues. The germline gives CDR1 KGHSH, CDR2 LQKENI. The CDR3 coding sequence is TGTGCCAGCTCACCCGGGACAGGGGGGCCCTACGAGCAGTACTTC. Amino acid sequence: CASSPGTGGPYEQYF.

Only a few counts were recorded for this clonotype. This chain joins TRBV6-5 and TRBJ2-4, with TRBD1 identical over 7 bases. The last part of the DNA fits TRBJ2-7 better; the J call may be wrong. Germline CDR1 is MNHEY and CDR2 is SVGAGI. The CDR3 has 13 residues. CDR3 DNA sequence: TGTGCCAGCAGTAACGGACAGGCCCACGAGCAGTACTTC. Translated, it gives CASSNGQAHEQYF.

This chain uses TRBV20-1 with TRBJ2-7; 11 positions agree with TRBD1. The V segment lost 8 bases and the J segment 1 base; nucleotides outside the gene matches: 4. Germline V CDR1 and CDR2: DFQATT, SNEGSKA (reference sequence). This CDR3 has 13 residues. The CDR3 loop reads CSYGTGGSYEQYF. The CDR3 DNA follows: TGCAGTTACGGGACAGGGGGTTCCTACGAGCAGTACTTC.

In this sample, this clonotype turned up many times. The chain couples TRBV12-3 or TRBV12-4 to TRBJ2-3; 12 bases line up with TRBD2. The J segment lost 2 bases and the V segment lost 6 bases, leaving 6 bases of the junction unmatched. The CDR3 extends over 16 amino acids. The CDR3 DNA reads TGTGCCAGCAGCCCCTGGACTAGCGGGGCCACAGATACGCAGTATTTT. It is translated as CASSPWTSGATDTQYF.

The chain is built from TRBV3-1 and TRBJ2-4; D is possibly TRBD2 (5 bases). The J call could be wrong; TRBJ2-7 is a better fit for the DNA end. Germline V gene data show CDR1 as LGHDT and CDR2 as YNNKEL (reference sequence). The CDR3 contains 13 residues. This chain's CDR3 is CASSQARDYEQYF. The CDR3 region has the DNA TGTGCCAGCAGCCAAGCGAGGGACTACGAGCAGTACTTC.

The CDR3 DNA follows: TGCAGTGCTAGAGCTCCCGAGACAGGGCTCATGGGGGTTGAGCCCCAGCATTTT. Its protein is CSARAPETGLMGVEPQHF. The genes are TRBV20-1 and TRBJ1-5; TRBD1 matches at 7 bases. CDR1 DFQATT and CDR2 SNEGSKA come from the germline V gene (reference sequence). The V gene end was trimmed by 1 base and the J gene end by 8 bases; junction bases not matched to a gene: 20. This CDR3 has 18 residues.

The genes are TRBV28 and TRBJ2-5; 7 bases line up with TRBD2. The ends lost 8 bases at V and 1 base at J; junction bases unmatched: 4. The CDR3 runs to 13 residues. CDR1 and CDR2 from the germline V gene are MDHEN and SYDVKM. In DNA, the CDR3 is TGTGCCAGCGGGAGGGCCGGCCAAGAGACCCAGTACTTC. It is translated as CASGRAGQETQYF. Filled out from reference TRBV28 and TRBJ2-5, the complete variable domain reads DVKVTQSSRYLVKRTGEKVFLECVQDMDHENMFWYRQDPGLGLRLIYFSYDVKMKEKGDIPEGYSVSREKKERFSLILESASTNQTSMYLCASGRAGQETQYFGPGTRLLVL.